This T cell receptor (beta chain) was sequenced in a study of T-cell reconstitution after alpha-beta-depleted transplantation in children. Points from the study as a whole: Recipient T cells and thymic progenitors that survived were the source of the high TCRbeta diversity seen at day 60 in some patients. A year post-transplant, T-cell counts and diversity derived mostly from newly produced T cells.

Remarks on this clonotype: The antigen remains unidentified.

Using unique molecular identifiers, the investigators prepared the TCRbeta library. TCRdb fed the PCR reads into MiXCR, producing one record per CDR3 protein. The sample holds roughly 200,000 distinct CDR3 sequences, roughly 8.3% seen once. CDR3 length: 11 residues. Deletions cut 4 bases from V and 4 bases from J, with 4 bases between. This clonotype was obtained from a male patient aged 2 to 9 who had a stem cell transplant for acute myeloid leukemia, so the T cells may come from the graft donor. This rearrangement joins TRBV12-3 or TRBV12-4 to TRBJ1-2; no definite D call. The sample in question was PBMCs, mostly from graft donor cells, obtained 360 days after TCRalphabeta/CD19-depleted stem cell transplant. The DNA of the CDR3 is TGTGCCAGCAGTTCTTTCTATGGCTACACCTTC. Residues: CASSSFYGYTF.